This T cell receptor (beta chain) stems from a study of T cells in Graves' hyperthyroidism and ophthalmopathy. Regions amplified from RNA transcripts were the TCR beta CDR3 regions. The HTBI primer set drove a first-round RT-PCR of the TCR CDR3. TCRdb redid the calling of the multiplex PCR reads with MiXCR, one entry per CDR3 protein. The sample includes about 520,000 distinct CDR3 sequences, roughly 20% of them seen just once. In its sample, this clonotype was seen a few times. Trimming stripped 3 bases from V and 0 bases from J, with 6 bases between. This CDR3 is built from 14 residues. CDR1 LNHDA and CDR2 SQIVND come from the germline V gene (reference sequence).

This TCR came from a man aged 18 to 29 with Graves' hyperthyroidism. The material sequenced was blood. The V call is TRBV19, the J call TRBJ1-3; D is ambiguous. CDR3 sequence (DNA): TGTGCCAGTAGTATCGGAGTCTCTGGAAACACCATATATTTT. Protein: CASSIGVSGNTIYF.